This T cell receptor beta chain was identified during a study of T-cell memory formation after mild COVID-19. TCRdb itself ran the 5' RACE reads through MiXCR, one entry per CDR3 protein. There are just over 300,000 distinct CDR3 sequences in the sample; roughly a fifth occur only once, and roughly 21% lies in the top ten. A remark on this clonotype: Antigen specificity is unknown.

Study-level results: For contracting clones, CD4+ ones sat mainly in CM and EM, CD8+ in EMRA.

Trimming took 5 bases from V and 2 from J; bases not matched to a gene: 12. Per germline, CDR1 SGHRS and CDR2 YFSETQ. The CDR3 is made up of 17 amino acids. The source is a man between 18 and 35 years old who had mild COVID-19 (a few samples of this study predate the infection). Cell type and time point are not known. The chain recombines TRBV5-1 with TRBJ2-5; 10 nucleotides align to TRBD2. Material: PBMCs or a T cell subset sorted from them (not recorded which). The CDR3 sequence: CASRRGTGLAMQETQYF. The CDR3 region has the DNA TGCGCCAGCAGACGTGGGACGGGACTAGCGATGCAAGAGACCCAGTACTTC.